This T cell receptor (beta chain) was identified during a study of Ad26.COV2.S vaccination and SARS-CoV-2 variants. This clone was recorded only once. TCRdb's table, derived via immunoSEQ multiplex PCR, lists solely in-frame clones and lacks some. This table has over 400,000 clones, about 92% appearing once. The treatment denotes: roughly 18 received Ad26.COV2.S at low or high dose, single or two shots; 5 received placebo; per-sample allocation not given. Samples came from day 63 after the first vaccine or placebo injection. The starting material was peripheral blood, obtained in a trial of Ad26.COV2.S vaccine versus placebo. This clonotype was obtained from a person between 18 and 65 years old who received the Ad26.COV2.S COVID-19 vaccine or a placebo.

The CDR3 is CASNWNTGELFF. CDR3 bases: TGTGCCAGCAACTGGAACACCGGGGAGCTGTTTTTT. The J gene is TRBJ2-2, the V gene TRBV2; D remains ambiguous. The germline CDR1 and CDR2 sequences are SNHLY and FYNNEI. Trimming took 7 bases from V and 1 from J, leaving 4 bases between them. The CDR3 length is 12 residues.